Below are 25 T cell receptor beta chains sequenced from a single sample in a study of T cells expressing NK-cell markers. Each CDR3 protein gets one entry in TCRdb, which reprocessed the 5' RACE reads and gives no DNA. The ten most abundant clones cover about 18% of a sample with some 110,000 distinct CDR3 sequences. Sequencing was carried out using blood T cells: a sorted CD56 or NKG2C T cell subset, CD4+ or CD8+ T cells, or bulk PBMC T cells (not recorded which). The receptors come from a woman between 18 and 75 years old in good health.

V and J are TRBV7-9 and TRBJ1-5. The V gene's germline CDR1 is SEHNR and CDR2 FQNEAQ (reference sequence). The CDR3 totals 14 residues. The CDR3 loop is CASSEGGSNQPQHF.

The chain has TRBV4-2 and TRBJ2-1; TCRdb's D call of TRBD1 is untestable without DNA. This CDR3 comprises 15 residues. Germline-derived CDR1 and CDR2 are LGHNA and YNFKEQ. CDR3 loop: CASSHLVDNYNEQFF.

The V gene is TRBV12-3 or TRBV12-4, the J gene TRBJ2-2; no DNA is available, so the TRBD1 call from TCRdb remains unchecked. This CDR3 spans 16 amino acids. The CDR3: CASSNPGQGNTGELFF.

The chain joins TRBV4-3 to TRBJ2-1; TCRdb outputs TRBD1, but without DNA this stays unchecked. The CDR3 spans 16 residues. Germline CDR1 LGHNA, CDR2 YSLEER. CDR3: CASSQGAGPTYNEQFF.

The chain combines TRBV6-1 with TRBJ1-1; the D gene TCRdb calls, TRBD1, cannot be checked with no DNA. CDR1 MNHNS and CDR2 SASEGT come from the germline V gene. This CDR3 has 13 residues. CDR3 in amino acids: CASSRTANTEAFF.

This chain joins TRBV12-3 or TRBV12-4 and TRBJ2-1; TCRdb picks TRBD2, but there is no DNA to check that call. This CDR3 spans 17 amino acids. CDR3 amino acids: CASSWGFEGGPRYEQFF.

V is TRBV13 and J is TRBJ2-1; lacking DNA, the TRBD1 call made by TCRdb goes unchecked. The CDR3 runs 16 residues. CDR1 PRHDT and CDR2 FYEKMQ come from the germline V gene (reference sequence). The CDR3 reads CASSLGPDRPYNEQFF.

V is TRBV5-1 and J is TRBJ2-1; TCRdb's assignment of TRBD2 cannot be checked, as there is no DNA. Germline lookup yields CDR1 SGHRS and CDR2 YFSETQ. The CDR3 runs to 21 residues. The CDR3 here is CASSSYLRGQRTSGTYNEQFF.

This chain links TRBV7-2 with TRBJ1-1. Germline CDR1 SGHTA, CDR2 FQGNSA. CDR3 size: 13 residues. CDR3 sequence: CASTSAGNTETFF.

The chain joins TRBV18 to TRBJ2-5. Germline CDR1 KGHSH, CDR2 LQKENI. The CDR3 contains 12 residues. This CDR3 reads CASSPSGETQYF.

The rearrangement uses TRBV29-1 and TRBJ2-1; TCRdb's D gene call, TRBD2, goes unchecked for lack of DNA. The CDR3 covers 15 residues. In germline, CDR1 is SQVTM, CDR2 ANQGSEA. CDR3 sequence: CSVLLAGVTGNEQFF.

The gene calls are TRBV2 and TRBJ1-1; TCRdb calls TRBD1, which cannot be checked without DNA. The CDR3 is made up of 15 amino acids. The germline V gene has CDR1 SNHLY and CDR2 FYNNEI. The CDR3 loop reads CAREEGEKMNTEAFF.

The chain employs TRBV12-3 or TRBV12-4 and TRBJ2-3; there is no DNA to check the TCRdb D call of TRBD2. This CDR3 has 12 amino acids. CDR3 sequence: CASSRLADTQYF.

The chain carries TRBV7-2 and TRBJ2-2. The CDR3 is 12 residues long. CDR1 and CDR2 (germline): SGHTA, FQGNSA. The CDR3 loop reads CASKPWTGELFF.

The chain combines TRBV4-3 with TRBJ2-1. CDR1 is LGHNA and CDR2 is YSLEER in the germline V gene. The CDR3 has 16 residues. This CDR3 reads CASSQATGGSYNEQFF.

V is TRBV12-3 or TRBV12-4 and J is TRBJ2-7. The CDR3 has 13 residues. CDR3 in amino acids: CASSLSDSYEQYF.

The chain recombines TRBV30 with TRBJ1-2; TCRdb selects TRBD1, and the lack of DNA leaves this call unchecked. The CDR3 runs 14 residues. Germline assignment: CDR1 GTSNPN and CDR2 SVGIG (reference sequence). CDR3 sequence: CAWRTQGSNYGYTF. Using reference TRBV30 and TRBJ1-2 for the parts outside the CDR3, the full variable domain is SQTIHQWPATLVQPVGSPLSLECTVEGTSNPNLYWYRQAAGRGLQLLFYSVGIGQISSEVPQNLSASRPQDRQFILSSKKLLLSDSGFYLCAWRTQGSNYGYTFGSGTRLTVV.

The rearrangement uses TRBV4-3 and TRBJ2-7; TCRdb's D gene call, TRBD1, goes unchecked for lack of DNA. The CDR3 contains 13 residues. Germline V gene lookup returns CDR1 LGHNA and CDR2 YSLEER. The CDR3 sequence: CASSQGQYYEQYF.

The J gene is TRBJ2-1, the V gene TRBV20-1; TCRdb picks TRBD1, but there is no DNA to check that call. This CDR3 comprises 15 residues. Germline V gene lookup returns CDR1 DFQATT and CDR2 SNEGSKA (reference sequence). CDR3 sequence: CSARVRDREYNEQFF.

This chain links TRBV29-1 with TRBJ2-7; there is no DNA to check the TCRdb D call of TRBD1. This CDR3 region has 14 residues. Germline V gene lookup returns CDR1 SQVTM and CDR2 ANQGSEA. The CDR3 region is CSVLGSEGVYEQYF.

The chain's CDR3 is CASSLLGRGATNEKLFF. The V call is TRBV3-1, the J call TRBJ1-4. The CDR3 covers 17 residues. CDR1 is LGHDT, CDR2 YNNKEL, per germline (reference sequence).

This rearrangement joins TRBV28 to TRBJ2-7. Germline CDR1 is MDHEN and CDR2 is SYDVKM. The CDR3 covers 14 residues. The CDR3 here is CASSFHGSSYEQYF. Complete variable domain (other parts from reference TRBV28 and TRBJ2-7): DVKVTQSSRYLVKRTGEKVFLECVQDMDHENMFWYRQDPGLGLRLIYFSYDVKMKEKGDIPEGYSVSREKKERFSLILESASTNQTSMYLCASSFHGSSYEQYFGPGTRLTVT.

The J gene is TRBJ1-1, the V gene TRBV6-2 or TRBV6-3; with no DNA, the TCRdb D assignment of TRBD1 cannot be verified. Germline V gene sequence: CDR1 MNHEY, CDR2 SVGEGT. The CDR3 has 15 amino acids. The CDR3 sequence: CASSYKGQGNTEAFF.

This sequence joins TRBV19 and TRBJ1-2; TCRdb gives TRBD1 as the D gene, but with no DNA this cannot be confirmed. Germline assignment: CDR1 LNHDA and CDR2 SQIVND (reference sequence). CDR3 size: 14 residues. This chain's CDR3 is CASSWDRGLGGYTF.

CDR3 sequence: CASIRLADTDTQYF. The chain couples TRBV10-2 to TRBJ2-3; TCRdb's D gene call, TRBD2, goes unchecked for lack of DNA. This CDR3 has 14 residues. From germline, CDR1 is WSHSY and CDR2 SAAADI.